This T cell receptor beta chain originates from a study of T cells in tuberculosis. Cells were sorted from thawed PBMC rested overnight and stained with GMM-loaded CD1B tetramer, viability dye and anti-CD3. The lipid loaded on the CD1B tetramers was C32 glucose monomycolate from Rhodococcus equi. Each donor contributed roughly 100,000 sorted tetramer-negative cells. Study findings and constraints: The stringent gate may have excluded weak CD1B-GMM tetramer binders.

TCRdb's copy holds only in-frame clones and misses some; the assay was immunoSEQ multiplex PCR. Of about 88,000 clones in the sample, approximately 91% were seen once. This TCR was recovered from an adult woman with latent tuberculosis. Specimen: CD1b-GMM tetramer-negative cells sorted from PBMCs.

The DNA of the CDR3 is TGTGCCAGCGTGGCGGCGGGGGGGTCGCTAGAGACCCAGTACTTC. It translates to CASVAAGGSLETQYF. The rearrangement joins TRBV27 to TRBJ2-5; 9 bases are shared with TRBD2. The CDR3 consists of 15 residues. Germline CDR1 MNHEY, CDR2 SMNVEV (reference sequence). Trimming cost V 8 bases and J 4 bases; bases outside gene matches: 11.